This T cell receptor (beta chain) emerged from a study of T cell responses to AZD1222 COVID-19 vaccine. Sequencing was performed with immunoSEQ multiplex PCR; in TCRdb, only in-frame clones are kept and a portion is missing. The sample has approximately 100,000 clones, about 95% seen once. The clonotype originates from an adult in good health. Here the sequenced sample was peripheral blood, taken on day 0 of AZD1222 vaccination.

The CDR3 protein is CASRDPSGSTDTQYF. CDR3 sequence (DNA): TGTGCCAGTAGGGACCCTAGCGGGAGCACAGATACGCAGTATTTT. The V gene is TRBV19, the J gene TRBJ2-3, with TRBD2 identical over 8 bases. V dropped 6 bases and J dropped 0; count of bases not matched to a gene: 5. This CDR3 spans 15 amino acids. Germline V gene sequence: CDR1 LNHDA, CDR2 SQIVND (reference sequence).